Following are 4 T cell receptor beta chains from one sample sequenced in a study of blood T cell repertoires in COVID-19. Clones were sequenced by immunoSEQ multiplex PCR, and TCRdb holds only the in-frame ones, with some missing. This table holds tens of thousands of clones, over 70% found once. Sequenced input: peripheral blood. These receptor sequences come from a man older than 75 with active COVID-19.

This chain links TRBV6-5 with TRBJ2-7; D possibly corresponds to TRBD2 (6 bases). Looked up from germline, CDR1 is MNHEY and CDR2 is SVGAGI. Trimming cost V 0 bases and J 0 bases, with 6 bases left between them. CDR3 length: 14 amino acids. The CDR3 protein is CASSYSEGSYEQYF. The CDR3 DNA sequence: TGTGCCAGCAGTTACTCGGAGGGCTCCTACGAGCAGTACTTC.

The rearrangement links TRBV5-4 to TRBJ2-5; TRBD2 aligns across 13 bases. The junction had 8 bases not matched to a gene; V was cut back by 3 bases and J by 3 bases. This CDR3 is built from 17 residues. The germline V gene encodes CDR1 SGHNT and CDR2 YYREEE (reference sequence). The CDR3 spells CASSWGLAGMGEETQYF. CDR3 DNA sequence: TGTGCCAGCAGCTGGGGACTAGCGGGGATGGGGGAAGAGACCCAGTACTTC. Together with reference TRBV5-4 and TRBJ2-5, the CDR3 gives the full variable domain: ETGVTQSPTHLIKTRGQQVTLRCSSQSGHNTVSWYQQALGQGPQFIFQYYREEENGRGNFPPRFSGLQFPNYSSELNVNALELDDSALYLCASSWGLAGMGEETQYFGPGTRLLVL.

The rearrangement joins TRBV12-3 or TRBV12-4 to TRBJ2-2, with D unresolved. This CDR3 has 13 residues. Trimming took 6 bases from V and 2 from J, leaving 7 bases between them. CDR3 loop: CASSRVNTGELFF. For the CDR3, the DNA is TGTGCCAGCAGCCGGGTAAACACCGGGGAGCTGTTTTTT.

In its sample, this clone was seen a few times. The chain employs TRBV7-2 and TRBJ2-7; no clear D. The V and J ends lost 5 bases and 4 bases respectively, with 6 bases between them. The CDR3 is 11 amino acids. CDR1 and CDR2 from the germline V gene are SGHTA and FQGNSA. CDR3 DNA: TGTGCCAGCAGCCCACTTTACGAGCAGTACTTC. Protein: CASSPLYEQYF.